Reported below is one TCR beta chain. Its target antigen remains unknown. The input lacks base qualities; no much larger clone sits a single base away. The sample belongs to a study of OX40 agonist ivuxolimab in advanced cancers. Looking at the study overall: Ivuxolimab was an agonistic, fully human IgG2 monoclonal antibody directed against OX40 (CD134), a costimulatory receptor. The monotherapy dose-escalation portion (N = 52 patients) of the phase I ivuxolimab trial is reported in the paper. Partial responses occurred in three dose-escalation patients, of whom one had hepatocellular carcinoma and two had cutaneous melanoma. Peripheral TCRbeta sequencing was intended to test whether TCR sequence diversity was altered and clonal T-cell expansion was caused by ivuxolimab. Intravenous ivuxolimab was administered to patients every 2 weeks at six dose levels: 0.01, 0.1, 0.3, 1.5, 3 and 10 mg/kg. Among the roughly 52 dose-escalation patients, roughly 20 had hepatocellular carcinoma, roughly 15 melanoma, 9 renal cell carcinoma and 9 head and neck cancer. Patients were allowed to have had prior anti-PD-1, anti-PD-L1 or anti-CTLA-4 therapy, and approximately 40% of the dose-escalation patients had been treated with checkpoint inhibitors. In the dose-escalation cohort, around four fifths of patients were male, and the mean age was roughly 60 years, with a range of roughly 20 to 79. The investigation overall reported the following: On average, CD8+ T cells showed more expanded clones than CD4+ T cells after ivuxolimab. Low levels of normalized T-cell clonal expansion were also seen in some nonresponding patients. Clonal expansion of both CD4+ and CD8+ blood T cells was observed from baseline to week 6 at doses 0.1 to 3.0 mg/kg. In the 0.1-3.0 mg/kg groups, partial responders had among the lowest normalized peripheral clonal expansion, particularly in CD8+ T cells. Antigen specificity was not determined for the clonally expanded peripheral T cells.

Genomic DNA was extracted from sorted cells for sequencing of the TCRbeta CDR3 region. The immunoSEQ Assay was used to sequence the TCRbeta CDR3 regions. TCRdb's version of the immuneACCESS table is confined to in-frame rearrangements and falls short of the full clone set. An unresolved V gene accounts for under half of the shortfall where checked; the remainder is of unknown origin. The sample table holds roughly 75,000 clones, of which roughly 89% were seen once. 10% to 15% of the sample comes from the top ten. Patients with a history of autoimmune disease or receiving systemic immunosuppression were excluded from the trial. Peripheral blood for TCR sequencing was drawn from every dose cohort at baseline, at cycle 4 day 1 and at cycle 7 day 1. The samples were taken from a phase I, first-in-human, multicenter, open-label dose-escalation trial of ivuxolimab. The trial enrolled adults with locally advanced or metastatic head and neck squamous cell, hepatocellular, melanoma or renal cell carcinoma. CD4+ and CD8+ T cells were sorted separately from peripheral blood before TCR sequencing.

V is shortened by 0 bases, J by 4 bases, and the region joining them spans 6 bases. The CDR1 and CDR2 encoded by the germline V gene are MNHEY and SVGAGI. The cysteine opens and the phenylalanine closes a CDR3 of 13 amino acids. Only the CDR3 region is kept as DNA, spanning 39 bases read in frame from base 1. The source material was CD4+ or CD8+ T cells sorted from blood, sampled in a trial of the OX40 agonist ivuxolimab. This TCR was sampled from an adult with an advanced solid tumor such as melanoma, head and neck, liver or kidney cancer. The sequence joins TRBV6-5 to TRBJ2-5; no D gene can be assigned with confidence. The nucleotide sequence reads TGTGCCAGCAGTTACTCTATGGGAGAGACCCAGTACTTC. Its translation is CASSYSMGETQYF.